Listed below are T cell receptor beta chains from one sample, sequenced in a study of cytomegalovirus exposure and HLA in healthy donors. Assay used: immunoSEQ multiplex PCR; TCRdb lists only in-frame clones, some missing. The repertoire holds about 94,000 clones, with about four fifths as singletons. Sequenced: PBMCs. These receptors were obtained from a human donor in good health. The CDR3 runs from the conserved cysteine through the conserved F or W. Each record gives: D gene, J gene, V gene, clone size, CDR3 protein, CDR3 DNA. A D gene is named only where the DNA matches it firmly. Expanded clones get a size class; other rows say once, few or many, or leave the size out.

d_gene: .
j_gene: TRBJ1-6
v_gene: TRBV4-2
abundance: .
CDR3aa: CASSSVDSYNSPLHF
CDR3nt: TGTGCCAGCAGCAGCGTGGACTCCTATAATTCACCCCTCCACTTT

d_gene: .
j_gene: TRBJ2-1
v_gene: TRBV11-2
abundance: .
CDR3aa: CASSPSAGFRSGNEQFF
CDR3nt: TGTGCCAGCAGCCCATCGGCGGGGTTCAGATCCGGGAATGAGCAGTTCTTC

d_gene: TRBD1
j_gene: TRBJ1-6
v_gene: TRBV6-4
abundance: .
CDR3aa: CASSAEGQNSPLHF
CDR3nt: TGTGCCAGCAGTGCTGAGGGACAGAATTCACCCCTCCACTTT

d_gene: .
j_gene: TRBJ1-1
v_gene: TRBV19
abundance: .
CDR3aa: CASSIVGARMNTEAFF
CDR3nt: TGTGCCAGTAGTATAGTGGGGGCTCGCATGAACACTGAAGCTTTCTTT

d_gene: .
j_gene: TRBJ1-5
v_gene: TRBV19
abundance: .
CDR3aa: CASNSKDQGRNQPQHF
CDR3nt: TGTGCCAGTAATTCTAAAGACCAGGGCCGAAATCAGCCCCAGCATTTT

d_gene: TRBD1
j_gene: TRBJ1-1
v_gene: TRBV29-1
abundance: .
CDR3aa: CSGNRGRTQNTEAFF
CDR3nt: TGCAGCGGGAACAGGGGGCGGACGCAGAACACTGAAGCTTTCTTT

d_gene: .
j_gene: TRBJ1-1
v_gene: TRBV10-2
abundance: .
CDR3aa: CASTLGGGNTEAFF
CDR3nt: TGCGCCAGCACCCTGGGAGGGGGGAACACTGAAGCTTTCTTT

d_gene: .
j_gene: TRBJ2-2
v_gene: TRBV11-3
abundance: .
CDR3aa: CASSLSGGRTGELFF
CDR3nt: TGTGCCAGCAGCTTATCGGGGGGCCGCACCGGGGAGCTGTTTTTT

d_gene: .
j_gene: TRBJ2-1
v_gene: TRBV20-1
abundance: .
CDR3aa: CSGPIFDEQFF
CDR3nt: TGCAGTGGCCCTATTTTCGATGAGCAGTTCTTC

d_gene: TRBD1
j_gene: TRBJ2-7
v_gene: TRBV7-2
abundance: once
CDR3aa: CASSLVGQTYEQYF
CDR3nt: TGTGCCAGCAGCTTAGTGGGACAGACCTACGAGCAGTACTTC

d_gene: TRBD1
j_gene: TRBJ1-3
v_gene: TRBV27
abundance: .
CDR3aa: CASSLTGSDGNTIYF
CDR3nt: TGTGCCAGCAGTTTGACAGGGTCGGACGGAAACACCATATATTTT

d_gene: .
j_gene: TRBJ1-1
v_gene: TRBV5-4
abundance: .
CDR3aa: CASSLASGRGTEAFF
CDR3nt: TGTGCCAGCAGCTTGGCCTCAGGGCGGGGCACTGAAGCTTTCTTT

d_gene: .
j_gene: TRBJ2-5
v_gene: TRBV7-6
abundance: .
CDR3aa: CASSPNRAAETQYF
CDR3nt: TGTGCCAGCAGTCCCAACAGGGCGGCGGAGACCCAGTACTTC

d_gene: TRBD1
j_gene: TRBJ1-6
v_gene: TRBV7-9
abundance: .
CDR3aa: CASSETGDSPLHF
CDR3nt: TGTGCCAGCAGCGAGACAGGGGATTCACCCCTCCACTTT

d_gene: .
j_gene: TRBJ1-1
v_gene: TRBV5-6
abundance: .
CDR3aa: CASTPGRTPWAMNTEAFF
CDR3nt: TGTGCCAGCACACCAGGACGGACACCCTGGGCGATGAACACTGAAGCTTTCTTT

d_gene: TRBD1
j_gene: TRBJ2-4
v_gene: TRBV5-8
abundance: .
CDR3aa: CASSPGTGPNIQYF
CDR3nt: TGTGCCAGCAGCCCCGGGACAGGGCCGAACATTCAGTACTTC

d_gene: TRBD2
j_gene: TRBJ2-3
v_gene: TRBV10-2
abundance: .
CDR3aa: CASGLAGGHGATDTQYF
CDR3nt: TGCGCCAGCGGACTAGCGGGGGGGCACGGGGCAACAGATACGCAGTATTTT

d_gene: .
j_gene: TRBJ2-7
v_gene: TRBV6-1
abundance: .
CDR3aa: CASSEASPGGMAYEQYF
CDR3nt: TGTGCCAGCAGTGAAGCGTCGCCTGGGGGGATGGCCTACGAGCAGTACTTC

d_gene: TRBD2
j_gene: TRBJ2-1
v_gene: TRBV7-2
abundance: .
CDR3aa: CASSFGGSSYNEQFF
CDR3nt: TGTGCCAGCAGCTTTGGCGGGAGCTCCTACAATGAGCAGTTCTTC

d_gene: TRBD2
j_gene: TRBJ2-1
v_gene: TRBV19
abundance: .
CDR3aa: CASSIGLDSYNEQFF
CDR3nt: TGTGCCAGTAGTATCGGACTAGATTCCTACAATGAGCAGTTCTTC

d_gene: .
j_gene: TRBJ1-1
v_gene: TRBV7-3
abundance: .
CDR3aa: CASSLSPGSDTEAFF
CDR3nt: TGTGCCAGCAGCTTAAGCCCAGGGTCGGACACTGAAGCTTTCTTT

d_gene: .
j_gene: TRBJ2-2
v_gene: TRBV6-4
abundance: .
CDR3aa: CASTQEGNTGELFF
CDR3nt: TGTGCCAGCACCCAGGAGGGGAACACCGGGGAGCTGTTTTTT

d_gene: .
j_gene: TRBJ2-7
v_gene: TRBV4-1
abundance: .
CDR3aa: CASSPGSGLSYEQYF
CDR3nt: TGCGCCAGCAGCCCAGGGTCAGGGCTATCCTACGAGCAGTACTTC

d_gene: .
j_gene: TRBJ2-2
v_gene: TRBV7-9
abundance: few
CDR3aa: CASSYGRAGGELFF
CDR3nt: TGTGCCAGCAGCTACGGCCGGGCGGGCGGGGAGCTGTTTTTT

d_gene: TRBD1
j_gene: TRBJ1-6
v_gene: TRBV28
abundance: .
CDR3aa: CASSSAGTGGWNSPLHF
CDR3nt: TGTGCCAGCAGTTCGGCGGGGACAGGGGGTTGGAATTCACCCCTCCACTTT

d_gene: .
j_gene: TRBJ1-5
v_gene: TRBV28
abundance: .
CDR3aa: CASRPRTEGSNQPQHF
CDR3nt: TGTGCCAGCAGACCTCGGACGGAGGGTAGCAATCAGCCCCAGCATTTT

d_gene: TRBD2
j_gene: TRBJ2-2
v_gene: TRBV5-1
abundance: few
CDR3aa: CASSLSGGLLGTGELFF
CDR3nt: TGCGCCAGCAGCTTAAGCGGGGGGCTACTTGGCACCGGGGAGCTGTTTTTT

d_gene: .
j_gene: TRBJ1-1
v_gene: TRBV6-1
abundance: .
CDR3aa: CASSAAGQLATEAFF
CDR3nt: TGTGCCAGCAGCGCCGCCGGACAGTTGGCAACTGAAGCTTTCTTT

d_gene: TRBD2
j_gene: TRBJ2-5
v_gene: TRBV5-6
abundance: .
CDR3aa: CASSSGGGETQYF
CDR3nt: TGTGCCAGCAGTTCGGGGGGTGGGGAGACCCAGTACTTC

d_gene: TRBD2
j_gene: TRBJ2-1
v_gene: TRBV28
abundance: .
CDR3aa: CASGVAGGLVNEQFF
CDR3nt: TGTGCCAGCGGGGTAGCGGGAGGGCTGGTCAATGAGCAGTTCTTC

d_gene: TRBD2
j_gene: TRBJ2-1
v_gene: TRBV6-1
abundance: .
CDR3aa: CASREGTSGYNEQFF
CDR3nt: TGTGCCAGCAGGGAGGGGACTAGCGGGTACAATGAGCAGTTCTTC

d_gene: TRBD2
j_gene: TRBJ2-7
v_gene: TRBV10-3
abundance: .
CDR3aa: CASGDYYEQYF
CDR3nt: TGTGCCAGTGGGGACTACTACGAGCAGTACTTC

d_gene: .
j_gene: TRBJ2-2
v_gene: TRBV5-6
abundance: .
CDR3aa: CASSPLTGNTGELFF
CDR3nt: TGTGCCAGCAGCCCCTTGACAGGGAACACCGGGGAGCTGTTTTTT

d_gene: .
j_gene: TRBJ1-2
v_gene: TRBV6-5
abundance: .
CDR3aa: CASSLGVEIYGYTF
CDR3nt: TGTGCCAGCAGTTTAGGGGTAGAAATCTATGGCTACACCTTC

d_gene: TRBD1
j_gene: TRBJ1-5
v_gene: TRBV28
abundance: .
CDR3aa: CASRRDRGNQPQHF
CDR3nt: TGTGCCAGCAGGAGGGACAGGGGAAATCAGCCCCAGCATTTT

d_gene: TRBD2
j_gene: TRBJ2-7
v_gene: TRBV7-2
abundance: .
CDR3aa: CASSYASSSGVYEQYF
CDR3nt: TGTGCCAGCAGCTACGCGAGTTCGAGCGGGGTTTACGAGCAGTACTTC

d_gene: .
j_gene: TRBJ2-7
v_gene: TRBV11-2
abundance: .
CDR3aa: CASSLGYGNEQYF
CDR3nt: TGTGCCAGCAGCTTAGGTTACGGGAACGAGCAGTACTTC

d_gene: .
j_gene: TRBJ2-2
v_gene: TRBV6-4
abundance: .
CDR3aa: CASRIYRGTGELFF
CDR3nt: TGTGCCAGCAGGATATACCGGGGGACGGGGGAGCTGTTTTTT

d_gene: .
j_gene: TRBJ2-2
v_gene: TRBV5-6
abundance: .
CDR3aa: CASSLALTGELFF
CDR3nt: TGTGCCAGCAGCTTGGCCCTCACCGGGGAGCTGTTTTTT

d_gene: .
j_gene: TRBJ2-1
v_gene: TRBV6-5
abundance: .
CDR3aa: CASSYSDSEQFF
CDR3nt: TGTGCCAGCAGTTATTCGGACTCTGAGCAGTTCTTC

d_gene: .
j_gene: TRBJ1-4
v_gene: TRBV19
abundance: .
CDR3aa: CASSIAQVDRPDEKLFF
CDR3nt: TGTGCCAGTAGTATAGCACAGGTTGACCGGCCGGATGAAAAACTGTTTTTT

d_gene: .
j_gene: TRBJ1-2
v_gene: TRBV9
abundance: .
CDR3aa: CASSAARVNGYTF
CDR3nt: TGTGCCAGCAGCGCGGCCAGGGTAAATGGCTACACCTTC

d_gene: TRBD1
j_gene: TRBJ2-7
v_gene: TRBV19
abundance: .
CDR3aa: CASGQGYSYEQYF
CDR3nt: TGTGCCAGTGGACAGGGGTACTCCTACGAGCAGTACTTC

d_gene: .
j_gene: TRBJ2-2
v_gene: TRBV11-2
abundance: once
CDR3aa: CASSLAGTGELFF
CDR3nt: TGTGCCAGCAGCTTAGCAGGGACCGGGGAGCTGTTTTTT

d_gene: TRBD2
j_gene: TRBJ2-5
v_gene: TRBV7-2
abundance: .
CDR3aa: CASSLGWMASGSGETQYF
CDR3nt: TGTGCCAGCAGCTTAGGCTGGATGGCTAGCGGGAGTGGAGAGACCCAGTACTTC

d_gene: TRBD1
j_gene: TRBJ1-2
v_gene: TRBV9
abundance: .
CDR3aa: CASSASGTGAGYTF
CDR3nt: TGTGCCAGCAGCGCATCCGGGACAGGTGCCGGCTACACCTTC

d_gene: TRBD1
j_gene: TRBJ2-4
v_gene: TRBV5-1
abundance: few
CDR3aa: CASSLGGGQAQNIQYF
CDR3nt: TGCGCCAGCAGCTTGGGGGGCGGACAGGCCCAAAACATTCAGTACTTC

d_gene: TRBD1
j_gene: TRBJ2-1
v_gene: TRBV19
abundance: .
CDR3aa: CASSAGQGSYNEQFF
CDR3nt: TGTGCCAGTAGTGCCGGACAGGGCTCCTACAATGAGCAGTTCTTC

d_gene: TRBD2
j_gene: TRBJ2-1
v_gene: TRBV6-6
abundance: .
CDR3aa: CASSPAGAYNEQFF
CDR3nt: TGTGCCAGCAGCCCGGCGGGGGCCTACAATGAGCAGTTCTTC

d_gene: TRBD1
j_gene: TRBJ1-1
v_gene: TRBV2
abundance: .
CDR3aa: CASSETGIATEAFF
CDR3nt: TGTGCCAGCAGTGAGACAGGGATAGCCACTGAAGCTTTCTTT

d_gene: TRBD2
j_gene: TRBJ2-5
v_gene: TRBV7-3
abundance: once
CDR3aa: CASSVGIAGYKETQYF
CDR3nt: TGTGCCAGCAGCGTGGGGATAGCGGGATATAAAGAGACCCAGTACTTC

d_gene: .
j_gene: TRBJ2-3
v_gene: TRBV4-1
abundance: .
CDR3aa: CASSQDAPDTQYF
CDR3nt: TGCGCCAGCAGCCAAGACGCGCCAGATACGCAGTATTTT

d_gene: .
j_gene: TRBJ2-6
v_gene: TRBV28
abundance: .
CDR3aa: CASSLVRVSGANVLTF
CDR3nt: TGTGCCAGCAGTTTAGTCAGGGTCTCTGGGGCCAACGTCCTGACTTTC

d_gene: .
j_gene: TRBJ1-5
v_gene: TRBV19
abundance: once
CDR3aa: CASSSRQTGLGPQHF
CDR3nt: TGTGCCAGTAGTTCCCGCCAAACAGGGTTGGGGCCCCAGCATTTT

d_gene: .
j_gene: TRBJ2-2
v_gene: TRBV14
abundance: .
CDR3aa: CASSPSVTGELFF
CDR3nt: TGTGCCAGCAGTCCCTCAGTCACCGGGGAGCTGTTTTTT

d_gene: .
j_gene: TRBJ2-7
v_gene: TRBV7-3
abundance: .
CDR3aa: CASSLTRVNEQYF
CDR3nt: TGTGCCAGCAGCTTAACCAGGGTGAACGAGCAGTACTTC

d_gene: .
j_gene: TRBJ1-4
v_gene: TRBV28
abundance: .
CDR3aa: CASSLVGANEKLFF
CDR3nt: TGTGCCAGCAGTTTAGTCGGGGCTAATGAAAAACTGTTTTTT